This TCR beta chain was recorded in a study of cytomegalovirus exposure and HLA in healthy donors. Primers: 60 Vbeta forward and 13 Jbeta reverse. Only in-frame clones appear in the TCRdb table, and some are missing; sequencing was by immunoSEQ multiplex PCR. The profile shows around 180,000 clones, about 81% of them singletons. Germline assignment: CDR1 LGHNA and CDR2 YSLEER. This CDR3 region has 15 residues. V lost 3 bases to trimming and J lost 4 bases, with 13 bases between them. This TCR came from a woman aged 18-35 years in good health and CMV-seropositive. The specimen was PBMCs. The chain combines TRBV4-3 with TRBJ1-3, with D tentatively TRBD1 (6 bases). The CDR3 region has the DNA TGCGCCAGCAGCCAGACCTCAGGGGCGGGAAACACCATATATTTT. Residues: CASSQTSGAGNTIYF.